Below are 24 T cell receptor beta chains sequenced from a single sample in a study of blood T cell repertoires in COVID-19. Data came from immunoSEQ multiplex PCR; TCRdb stores just in-frame clones and leaves some out. The repertoire holds approximately 440,000 clones, about 87% seen once, with roughly 12% in the top ten. The sequencing sample was made of peripheral blood. These receptors were collected from a woman in her 50s with COVID-19, enrolled during active disease.

This rearrangement joins TRBV30 to TRBJ1-2; TRBD1 agrees at 10 bases. There are 15 residues in the CDR3. Germline CDR1 and CDR2: GTSNPN and SVGIG (reference sequence). Germline trimming cut 2 bases from V and 2 bases from J; bases unmatched to any gene: 5. CDR3 sequence reads: CAWSSMGQGNYGYTF. CDR3 bases: TGTGCCTGGAGTTCTATGGGACAGGGGAACTATGGCTACACCTTC.

The chain employs TRBV10-1 and TRBJ1-3; D might be TRBD1 (5 bases). Trimming removed 7 bases from V and 0 bases from J, with 16 bases in between. CDR1 is WNHNN, CDR2 SYGVQD, per germline (reference sequence). The length of the CDR3 is 16 residues. Here the CDR3 DNA reads TGCGCCAGCACCTCCCCGACAGCCTACTCTGGAAACACCATATATTTT. Its protein product is CASTSPTAYSGNTIYF.

V usage is TRBV14 and J usage is TRBJ1-6; possibly TRBD1 for D (6 bases). The CDR3 sequence is 13 residues long. Trimming cost V 7 bases and J 10 bases, with 14 bases left between them. Germline V gene lookup returns CDR1 SGHDN and CDR2 FVKESK. The CDR3 reads CASNFNRESPLHF. CDR3 in DNA: TGTGCCAGCAACTTCAACAGGGAGTCACCCCTCCACTTT.

The V gene is TRBV7-6, the J gene TRBJ1-6, with no clear D. Per the germline V gene, CDR1 is SGHVS and CDR2 is FNYEAQ. V was pared by 2 bases and J by 1 base, with 9 bases between. The CDR3 consists of 16 residues. The CDR3 bases are TGTGCCAGCAGCTTATCGGGGTATTCCTATAATTCACCCCTCCACTTT. This encodes CASSLSGYSYNSPLHF.

This clone was seen a single time. The junction differs from germline at one of its ends, possibly a read error. This chain connects TRBV2 to TRBJ1-5; D gene unclear. Germline CDR1 reads SNHLY; CDR2 reads FYNNEI. This CDR3 spans 14 amino acids. CDR3 nucleotide sequence: TGTGCCAGCAATGAAGTAGAGATTAGACAGCCCCAGCATTTT. It yields the protein CASNEVEIRQPQHF.

The chain joins TRBV7-8 to TRBJ1-4, with TRBD1 identical over 8 bases. The junction had 1 base not matched to a gene; V was cut back by 3 bases and J by 7 bases. CDR1 is SGHVS and CDR2 is FQNEAQ in the germline V gene. The CDR3 has 13 amino acids. CDR3 region: CASSFGQGEKLFF. CDR3 nucleotide sequence: TGTGCCAGCAGCTTTGGACAGGGTGAAAAACTGTTTTTT. Together with reference TRBV7-8 and TRBJ1-4, the CDR3 gives the full variable domain: GAGVSQSPRYKVAKRGQDVALRCDPISGHVSLFWYQQALGQGPEFLTYFQNEAQLDKSGLPSDRFFAERPEGSVSTLKIQRTQQEDSAVYLCASSFGQGEKLFFGSGTQLSVL.

The chain uses TRBV5-4 and TRBJ2-4; TRBD1 aligns across 7 bases. CDR1 is SGHNT, CDR2 YYREEE, per germline (reference sequence). The CDR3 loop spans 15 amino acids. The trim removed 3 bases at V and 7 bases at J, leaving 10 bases unmatched. The CDR3 bases are TGTGCCAGCAGCTCAACCGGGACAGATAAGAACATTCAGTACTTC. Translated: CASSSTGTDKNIQYF.

This chain connects TRBV7-9 to TRBJ2-3, with 13 bases identical to TRBD2. V lost 5 bases and J lost 5; bases outside the gene matches: 4. The CDR3 totals 15 residues. Germline CDR1 and CDR2: SEHNR and FQNEAQ (reference sequence). CDR3 loop: CASSVTSGGEDTQYF. DNA for the CDR3: TGTGCCAGCAGCGTTACTAGCGGGGGGGAAGATACGCAGTATTTT.

The chain recombines TRBV10-3 with TRBJ2-7; D might be TRBD1 (6 bases). Germline V gene lookup returns CDR1 ENHRY and CDR2 SYGVKD. V was shortened by 4 bases and J by 1 base, with 8 bases between the two germline ends. CDR3 length equals 13 residues. Here the CDR3 reads CAISGDTSYEQYF. In DNA form, the CDR3 reads TGTGCCATCAGTGGGGACACTTCCTACGAGCAGTACTTC.

The chain uses TRBV2 and TRBJ2-3; 8 positions match TRBD1. CDR1 and CDR2 from the germline V gene are SNHLY and FYNNEI. V was clipped by 2 bases and J by 0 bases; unmatched bases: 7. CDR3 length equals 17 residues. This CDR3 is CASSEYGTGTSTDTQYF. The DNA for the CDR3 is TGTGCCAGCAGTGAATACGGGACAGGTACTAGCACAGATACGCAGTATTTT.

The chain employs TRBV7-9 and TRBJ2-7; weak D call: TRBD2 (5 bases). CDR1 SEHNR and CDR2 FQNEAQ come from the germline V gene (reference sequence). Trimming took off 4 bases at V and 6 bases at J, with 16 bases between the two ends. This CDR3 has 14 residues. The chain's CDR3 is CASSSLRARGEQYF. In DNA form, the CDR3 reads TGTGCCAGCAGCTCCCTAAGGGCTCGGGGCGAGCAGTACTTC.

This sequence joins TRBV13 and TRBJ2-7; D not certain. Germline loops: CDR1 PRHDT, CDR2 FYEKMQ (reference sequence). The CDR3 totals 16 residues. V lost 1 base and J 6 bases, leaving 19 bases between the germline ends. The CDR3 DNA reads TGTGCCAGCAGCTTAGACCTAGAGCTAAATTCCCGCGAGCAGTACTTC. Its protein product is CASSLDLELNSREQYF. The variable domain in full, with the rest retrieved from reference TRBV13 and TRBJ2-7, is AAGVIQSPRHLIKEKRETATLKCYPIPRHDTVYWYQQGPGQDPQFLISFYEKMQSDKGSIPDRFSAQQFSDYHSELNMSSLELGDSALYFCASSLDLELNSREQYFGPGTRLTVT.

The V call is TRBV30, the J call TRBJ1-5, with a tentative D call TRBD1 (5 bases). V lost 2 bases to trimming and J lost 7 bases, with 15 bases between them. CDR1 and CDR2 (germline): GTSNPN, SVGIG (reference sequence). CDR3 size: 14 residues. Written as DNA, the CDR3 is TGTGCCTGGAGTCAGGGATCGGCGGGGCAGCCCCAGCATTTT. Translation gives CAWSQGSAGQPQHF.

The chain employs TRBV10-3 and TRBJ2-3, with 7 bases aligning to TRBD2. CDR3 size: 15 residues. The germline CDR1 and CDR2 sequences are ENHRY and SYGVKD. The trim removed 10 bases at V and 2 bases at J, leaving 12 bases unmatched. DNA for the CDR3: TGTGCCACCAGCGGGGATCACAGATACACAGATACGCAGTATTTT. Protein: CATSGDHRYTDTQYF.

CDR3 bases: TGTGCCATCAGTGAGTCGACAGCAGGGGTATTCGGGTACAATGAGCAGTTCTTC. Translation: CAISESTAGVFGYNEQFF. This chain joins TRBV10-3 and TRBJ2-1; perhaps TRBD1 as D (6 bases). The CDR3 totals 18 residues. V was clipped by 0 bases and J by 4 bases, with 19 bases between them. The germline gives CDR1 ENHRY, CDR2 SYGVKD.

This clone was counted between two and nine times. This chain uses TRBV19 with TRBJ1-2; D is perhaps TRBD1 (5 bases). The CDR3 has 15 residues. Per the germline V gene, CDR1 is LNHDA and CDR2 is SQIVND (reference sequence). V lost 1 base to trimming and J lost 3 bases, with 12 bases between them. As DNA, the CDR3 is TGTGCCAGTAGTATAGTTCTAGACAGTCACTATGGCTACACCTTC. Translating it yields CASSIVLDSHYGYTF.

This chain connects TRBV2 to TRBJ1-6; perhaps TRBD1 as D (6 bases). Trimming removed 6 bases from V and 2 bases from J, with 8 bases in between. Germline CDR1 reads SNHLY; CDR2 reads FYNNEI. The CDR3 has 14 amino acids. CDR3 in DNA: TGTGCCAGCAGGGGACACCCCTATAATTCACCCCTCCACTTT. Translation: CASRGHPYNSPLHF.

The chain is built from TRBV5-1 and TRBJ2-3; TRBD1 matches at 9 bases. V gave up 4 bases and J gave up 2 bases; unmatched junction bases: 5. Germline CDR1 is SGHRS and CDR2 is YFSETQ. This CDR3 is built from 15 residues. In nucleotides, the CDR3 is TGCGCCAGCAGCGCGGGACAGGGTACCACAGATACGCAGTATTTT. This translates into CASSAGQGTTDTQYF.

This clone showed up just once. The genes are TRBV5-5 and TRBJ2-1; 10 nucleotides match TRBD2. V lost 1 base to trimming and J lost 6 bases; unmatched junction nucleotides: 13. CDR1 SGHKS and CDR2 YYEKEE come from the germline V gene (reference sequence). The CDR3 runs 18 residues. The CDR3 loop reads CASSLRLAGDLTINEQFF. Written as DNA, the CDR3 is TGTGCCAGCAGCTTGAGGCTAGCGGGGGACCTTACTATCAATGAGCAGTTCTTC.

This clone was seen a few times. V and J are TRBV7-9 and TRBJ1-2, with D unclear. The CDR3 loop spans 18 amino acids. Germline CDR1 reads SEHNR; CDR2 reads FQNEAQ (reference sequence). V was trimmed by 5 bases and J by 0 bases, leaving 22 bases between them. The CDR3 is CASSPPPRGGHTNYGYTF. CDR3 DNA sequence: TGTGCCAGCAGCCCCCCGCCCCGCGGCGGCCACACTAACTATGGCTACACCTTC.

The V and J genes are TRBV7-2 and TRBJ1-2; possible D gene TRBD1, 6 bases. The germline V gene encodes CDR1 SGHTA and CDR2 FQGNSA. CDR3 length: 14 residues. Trimming removed 8 bases at V and 2 bases at J, with 15 bases between. Here the CDR3 DNA reads TGTGCCAGCGGCGATACAGGGTACAACTATGGCTACACCTTC. Its translation is CASGDTGYNYGYTF.

J is TRBJ1-5 and V is TRBV4-1; a possible D gene is TRBD1 (5 bases). Germline V lookup: CDR1 MGHRA, CDR2 YSYEKL. The CDR3 runs 15 residues. V was cut by 3 bases and J by 5 bases, with 14 bases left in between. CDR3 DNA sequence: TGCGCCAGCAGCCAGAGGGACGGAGGGGATCAGCCCCAGCATTTT. This gives the protein CASSQRDGGDQPQHF.

This rearrangement joins TRBV7-2 to TRBJ1-1; the D gene is possibly TRBD1 (6 bases). This CDR3 is built from 15 residues. V lost 5 bases and J 0 bases, leaving 13 bases between the germline ends. Looked up from germline, CDR1 is SGHTA and CDR2 is FQGNSA. The CDR3 reads CASSPGHFMNTEAFF. CDR3 bases: TGTGCCAGCAGCCCGGGACATTTCATGAACACTGAAGCTTTCTTT.

The rearrangement uses TRBV29-1 and TRBJ2-3; D gene uncertain. From germline, CDR1 is SQVTM and CDR2 ANQGSEA. The CDR3 extends over 15 amino acids. V was trimmed by 7 bases and J by 0 bases, leaving 17 bases between them. This CDR3 reads CSGSLEQWSTDTQYF. Here the CDR3 DNA reads TGCAGCGGTAGTTTGGAACAGTGGAGCACAGATACGCAGTATTTT.